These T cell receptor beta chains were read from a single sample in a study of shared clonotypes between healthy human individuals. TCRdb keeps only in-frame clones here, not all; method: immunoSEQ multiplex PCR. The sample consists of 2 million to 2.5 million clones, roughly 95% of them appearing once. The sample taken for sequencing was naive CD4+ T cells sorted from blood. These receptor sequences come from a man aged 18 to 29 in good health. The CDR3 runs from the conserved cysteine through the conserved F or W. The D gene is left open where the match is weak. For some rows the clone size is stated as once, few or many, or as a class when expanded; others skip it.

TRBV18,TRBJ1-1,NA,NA,CASSLGGMNTEAFF,TGTGCCAGCTCACTCGGGGGCATGAACACTGAAGCTTTCTTT
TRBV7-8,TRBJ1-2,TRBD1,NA,CASSLRDRENGYTF,TGTGCCAGCAGCTTAAGGGACAGGGAGAATGGCTACACCTTC
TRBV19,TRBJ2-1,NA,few,CASSRGDSYNEQFF,TGTGCCAGTTCTAGGGGGGACAGTTACAATGAGCAGTTCTTC
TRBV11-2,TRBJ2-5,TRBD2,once,CASRHAGGETQYF,TGTGCCAGCAGACACGCCGGGGGGGAGACCCAGTACTTC
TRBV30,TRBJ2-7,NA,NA,CAWSVRFHEQYF,TGTGCCTGGAGTGTACGGTTCCACGAGCAGTACTTC
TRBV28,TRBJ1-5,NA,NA,CASSHSRMGNQPQHF,TGTGCCAGCAGCCACAGTCGTATGGGCAATCAGCCCCAGCATTTT
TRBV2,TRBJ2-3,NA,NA,CASRQGRSTDTQYF,TGTGCCAGCAGACAGGGTCGGTCCACAGATACGCAGTATTTT
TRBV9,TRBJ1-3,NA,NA,CASSVKASGNTIYF,TGTGCCAGCAGCGTAAAGGCCTCTGGAAACACCATATATTTT
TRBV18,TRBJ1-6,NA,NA,CASSPGTANSPLHF,TGTGCCAGCTCACCAGGGACGGCTAATTCACCCCTCCACTTT
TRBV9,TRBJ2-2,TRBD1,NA,CASSPGTGITGELFF,TGTGCCAGCAGCCCGGGGACAGGGATAACCGGGGAGCTGTTTTTT
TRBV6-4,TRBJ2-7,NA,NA,CASRTWSRSVQYEQYF,TGTGCCAGCAGGACCTGGAGCAGGAGTGTTCAGTACGAGCAGTACTTC
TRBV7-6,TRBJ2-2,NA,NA,CASTPTGELFF,TGTGCCAGCACCCCAACCGGGGAGCTGTTTTTT
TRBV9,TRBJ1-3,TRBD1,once,CASSVGDRANTIYF,TGTGCCAGCAGCGTAGGGGACAGGGCAAACACCATATATTTT
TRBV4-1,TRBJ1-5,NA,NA,CASSQANEGIVNQPQHF,TGCGCCAGCAGCCAAGCAAATGAGGGGATTGTCAATCAGCCCCAGCATTTT
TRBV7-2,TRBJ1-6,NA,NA,CASSLDPAYNSPLHF,TGTGCCAGCAGCTTAGATCCAGCCTATAATTCACCCCTCCACTTT
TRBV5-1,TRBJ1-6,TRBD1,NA,CASSWDRDSPLHF,TGCGCCAGCAGCTGGGACAGGGACTCACCCCTCCACTTT
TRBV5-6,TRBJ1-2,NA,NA,CASSLEPSGYGYTF,TGTGCCAGCAGCTTGGAACCCAGTGGCTATGGCTACACCTTC
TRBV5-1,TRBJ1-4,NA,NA,CASSPGPNEKLFF,TGCGCCAGCAGCCCTGGGCCTAATGAAAAACTGTTTTTT
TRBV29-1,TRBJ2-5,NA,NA,CSVDRDQETQYF,TGCAGCGTTGACAGAGACCAAGAGACCCAGTACTTC
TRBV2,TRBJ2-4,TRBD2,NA,CASNLAVTGLAKNIQYF,TGTGCCAGCAATCTAGCGGTCACAGGTCTAGCCAAAAACATTCAGTACTTC
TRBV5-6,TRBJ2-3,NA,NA,CASSLEPQGRTDTQYF,TGTGCCAGCAGCTTGGAGCCCCAGGGGCGCACAGATACGCAGTATTTT
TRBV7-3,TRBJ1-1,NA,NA,CASSLTQGTEAFF,TGTGCCAGCAGCTTAACGCAGGGAACTGAAGCTTTCTTT
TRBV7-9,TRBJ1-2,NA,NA,CASSLAWANEHYGYTF,TGTGCCAGCAGCTTAGCGTGGGCCAACGAGCACTATGGCTACACCTTC
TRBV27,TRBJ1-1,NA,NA,CASSTFGGWDTEAFF,TGTGCCAGCAGTACGTTTGGGGGCTGGGACACTGAAGCTTTCTTT
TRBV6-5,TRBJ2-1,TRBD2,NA,CASSWGEGAYNEQFF,TGTGCCAGCAGTTGGGGGGAGGGCGCCTACAATGAGCAGTTCTTC